Below, 11 T cell receptor beta chains from the same sample are listed, as sequenced in a study of blood T cells in healthy people across ages. A J-beta primer mix and a sample-barcoded 5' primer were used in a second PCR of about 7 to 12 cycles. Via MiXCR, TCRdb re-called the 5' RACE reads, giving one row per CDR3 protein. This sample carries roughly 1.5 million distinct CDR3 sequences, about 42% of them seen once, and the ten largest clones take approximately 4%. The sequencing sample was made of blood. All receptors derive from a woman aged 18 to 35 in good health.

The chain joins TRBV25-1 to TRBJ1-2; the D is unclear. The germline V and J ends were trimmed by 1 base and 2 bases, with 8 bases remaining between them. This CDR3 has 14 amino acids. CDR1 MGHDK and CDR2 SYGVNS come from the germline V gene. The DNA for the CDR3 is TGTGCCAGCAGTGAATCGGACGGCAACTATGGCTACACCTTC. Residues: CASSESDGNYGYTF.

The chain combines TRBV7-2 with TRBJ1-1, with TRBD1 as a possible D gene (5 bases). The CDR3 consists of 15 residues. Germline V CDR1 and CDR2: SGHTA, FQGNSA. Trimming stripped 11 bases from V and 0 bases from J, with 19 bases between. In nucleotides, the CDR3 is TGTGCCGCCACGGCAGGGTGGTTAATGAACACTGAAGCTTTCTTT. Translating it yields CAATAGWLMNTEAFF.

The chain joins TRBV28 to TRBJ2-1; D is unclear. In germline, CDR1 is MDHEN, CDR2 SYDVKM. The ends were cut back, 8 bases at V and 1 base at J, with 9 bases in the middle. The CDR3 contains 13 residues. CDR3 nucleotides: TGTGCCAGCGGTGGCGTTTCCTACAATGAGCAGTTCTTC. It yields the protein CASGGVSYNEQFF.

The sample holds many counts of this clonotype. The CDR3 DNA reads TGTGCCAGCAGCTTAGCTAGTTCCTCAAGATTAAGTGAGCAGTTCTTC. Translation gives CASSLASSSRLSEQFF. The chain couples TRBV7-2 to TRBJ2-1; D remains unclear. The germline CDR1 and CDR2 sequences are SGHTA and FQGNSA. CDR3 length: 16 residues. With 0 bases removed from V and 9 bases from J, the gap between germline ends came to 18 bases. Based on the CDR3 plus reference TRBV7-2 and TRBJ2-1, the full variable domain is GAGVSQSPSNKVTEKGKDVELRCDPISGHTALYWYRQSLGQGLEFLIYFQGNSAPDKSGLPSDRFSAERTGGSVSTLTIQRTQQEDSAVYLCASSLASSSRLSEQFFGPGTRLTVL.

This clonotype turned up a few times. The CDR3 region has the DNA TGTGCCAGCAGTTTCGTGGTAGGGGAGCTGTTTTTT. This gives the protein CASSFVVGELFF. The rearrangement uses TRBV28 and TRBJ2-2; D is undetermined. The CDR3 runs to 12 residues. V dropped 3 bases and J dropped 8 bases, with 7 bases sitting between them. Germline V gene data show CDR1 as MDHEN and CDR2 as SYDVKM.

The chain uses TRBV6-2 or TRBV6-3 and TRBJ1-1, with D possibly TRBD1 on 6 matching bases. The V end was cut by 6 bases, the J end by 6 bases, with 11 bases between. Germline V lookup: CDR1 MNHEY, CDR2 SVGEGT. CDR3 length equals 12 residues. The DNA of the CDR3 is TGTGCCAGCAGAGACAGGACCTCTGAAGCTTTCTTT. The encoded protein is CASRDRTSEAFF.

The chain combines TRBV20-1 with TRBJ2-3; TRBD2 agrees at 11 bases. Germline CDR1 and CDR2: DFQATT and SNEGSKA (reference sequence). With 7 bases clipped from V and 0 bases from J, the junction kept 6 bases outside the gene matches. The CDR3 totals 15 residues. This chain's CDR3 is CSELAGGTSTDTQYF. The CDR3 bases are TGCAGTGAGCTAGCGGGAGGCACTAGCACAGATACGCAGTATTTT.

The V call is TRBV7-9, the J call TRBJ1-2; unclear D gene. Per the germline V gene, CDR1 is SEHNR and CDR2 is FQNEAQ (reference sequence). Trimming pared 1 base from V and 0 bases from J, leaving 12 bases between. This CDR3 contains 16 residues. CDR3: CASSLDFLGPNYGYTF. CDR3 DNA sequence: TGTGCCAGCAGCTTAGACTTTCTCGGTCCTAACTATGGCTACACCTTC.

The sample holds one count of this clonotype. The rearrangement joins TRBV30 to TRBJ1-5; 7 positions agree with TRBD1. This CDR3 comprises 14 residues. V trimming: 3 bases; J trimming: 5 bases; junction bases outside the gene matches: 7. The germline gives CDR1 GTSNPN, CDR2 SVGIG (reference sequence). The CDR3 DNA sequence: TGTGCCTGGAGGAGACAGGGAGCGGATCAGCCCCAGCATTTT. It specifies CAWRRQGADQPQHF.

This sequence joins TRBV20-1 and TRBJ2-5; perhaps D is TRBD1 or TRBD2 (6 bases each). Germline CDR1 and CDR2: DFQATT and SNEGSKA (reference sequence). Trimming stripped 3 bases from V and 4 bases from J, with 18 bases between. There are 15 residues in the CDR3. This CDR3 is CSASRGTASGETQYF. In nucleotides, the CDR3 is TGCAGTGCTAGTAGGGGGACTGCGAGTGGAGAGACCCAGTACTTC.

The J gene is TRBJ1-1, the V gene TRBV19, with a tentative D call TRBD1 (5 bases). This CDR3 contains 17 residues. The germline gives CDR1 LNHDA, CDR2 SQIVND (reference sequence). V lost 6 bases to trimming and J lost 0 bases, with 20 bases between them. In DNA form, the CDR3 reads TGTGCCAGTAGAGACCGAACCGGAGGGGAACTGAACACTGAAGCTTTCTTT. Encoded protein: CASRDRTGGELNTEAFF.